A selection of T cell receptor beta chains follows, all from one sample in a study of shared clonotypes between healthy human individuals. This table comes from immunoSEQ multiplex PCR, and its TCRdb copy is limited to in-frame clones, with some not included. The sample consists of some 2.4 million clones, over 85% of them appearing once. The sample taken for sequencing was naive CD4+ T cells from PBMCs. These receptor sequences come from a man younger than 30 in good health. Some clones in this sample may be carry-over from other donors' samples. Each CDR3 is given with its conserved first and last residue. Not every row has a clone size; where given, it reads once, few, many or a size class.

v_call	clone_size	cdr3_aa
TRBV30	few	CAWSVGTGNQPQHF
TRBV5-1	NA	CASSLVGWTGEGAKNIQYF
TRBV9	once	CASSSGSTPPDTQYF
TRBV10-3	NA	CAISETGLTYEQYF
TRBV27	NA	CASSLLARGSNQPQHF
TRBV5-1	NA	CASSLGLVGVGELFF
TRBV6-1	NA	CASTVGGASYEQYF
TRBV6-1	few	CASSEFSRWSNQPQHF
TRBV5-1	NA	CASSLAGTRDEAFF
TRBV27	NA	CASSLSMGREDRETQYF
TRBV14	NA	CASSQERTLEAFF
TRBV28	NA	CASRDRVSYEQYF
TRBV10-1	NA	CASSDRLAGSSYEQYF
TRBV5-1	NA	CASSLQGNSYEQYF
TRBV11-3	NA	CASSLKTSGPTGELFF
TRBV5-5	NA	CASSLEPRQGHEQYF
TRBV7-3	NA	CASSLTGTSSYNEQFF
TRBV5-8	NA	CASSLWDRGLGETQYF
TRBV28	NA	CAARRATGELFF
TRBV5-4	NA	CASSHGGLGDEQFF
TRBV9	once	CASSSKTTGNTGELFF
TRBV30	NA	CAWSYPVGYEQYF
TRBV9	NA	CASSPRTGGYEQYF
TRBV30	NA	CAWRSGRLTNTGELFF
TRBV4-1	NA	CASSRGQGDQPQHF
TRBV6-5	NA	CASSIATGSIYEQYF
TRBV15	NA	CATSLGVGNTIYF
TRBV2	NA	CASSEPPTGYRNTGELFF
TRBV6-5	NA	CASSRGGGQTYEQYF
TRBV7-3	NA	CASSLSGRGQETQYF
TRBV4-3	NA	CASSQDMGINEQFF
TRBV7-9	NA	CASSLAEGTTGGYTF
TRBV29-1	NA	CSLGATGIQETQYF
TRBV28	NA	CASRGVNEQFF
TRBV28	NA	CASFRDSYNEQFF
TRBV7-2	NA	CASSSLFGAESSYNEQFF
TRBV4-3	once	CASSRGRGNQPQHF
TRBV19	few	CASSMTGGGNQPQHF
TRBV5-1	NA	CASSRTGKVDQPQHF
TRBV7-9	NA	CASSLDARSYGYTF
TRBV27	NA	CASSFRGLAETQYF
TRBV7-2	once	CASSQDTREYF
TRBV5-4	NA	CASSLLAGTSTDTQYF
TRBV5-6	NA	CASSLQGADEKLFF
TRBV2	NA	CASRARVWGYTF
TRBV11-2	NA	CASSLDFFGDEQFF
TRBV6-5	NA	CASSYSLGSGNGAFF
TRBV7-2	once	CASSLFGNPPLHF
TRBV5-1	NA	CASSFDGPRSLNEQFF
TRBV5-1	NA	CASKRTRSYEQYF
TRBV6-5	NA	CATLAPGAETQYF
TRBV6-1	NA	CASSEGGRTGKGYEQFF
TRBV13	NA	CASSFSLAGGYNEQFF
TRBV5-1	NA	CASSLEDINYGYTF